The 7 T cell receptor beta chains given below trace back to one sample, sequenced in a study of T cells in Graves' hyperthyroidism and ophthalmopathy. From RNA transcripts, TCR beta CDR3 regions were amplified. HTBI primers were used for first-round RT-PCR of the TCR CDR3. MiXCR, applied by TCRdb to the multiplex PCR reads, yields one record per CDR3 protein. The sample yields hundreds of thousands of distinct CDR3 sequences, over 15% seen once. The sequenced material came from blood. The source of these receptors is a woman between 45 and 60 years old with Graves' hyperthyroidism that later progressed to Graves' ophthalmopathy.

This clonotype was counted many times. DNA for the CDR3: TGTGCCAGCAGCTCGAGCCCGGGAGCAGATGAGCAGTTCTTC. As protein: CASSSSPGADEQFF. This sequence joins TRBV11-2 and TRBJ2-1; the D gene is possibly TRBD2 (6 bases). With 4 bases removed from V and 8 bases from J, the gap between germline ends came to 15 bases. The CDR3 loop spans 14 amino acids. Looked up from germline, CDR1 is SGHAT and CDR2 is FQNNGV.

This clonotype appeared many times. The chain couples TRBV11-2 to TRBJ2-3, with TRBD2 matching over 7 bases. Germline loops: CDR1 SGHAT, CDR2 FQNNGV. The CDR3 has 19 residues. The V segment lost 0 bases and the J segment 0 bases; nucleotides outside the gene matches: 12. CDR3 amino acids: CASSLEMSGDGTSTDTQYF. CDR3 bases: TGTGCCAGCAGCTTAGAGATGAGCGGGGACGGAACCAGCACAGATACGCAGTATTTT.

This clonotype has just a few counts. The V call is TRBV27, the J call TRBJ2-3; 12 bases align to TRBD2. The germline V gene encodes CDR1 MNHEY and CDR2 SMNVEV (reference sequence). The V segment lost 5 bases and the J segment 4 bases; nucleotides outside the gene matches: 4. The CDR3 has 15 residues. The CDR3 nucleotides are TGTGCCAGCAGTCCTAGCGGGGGGGGACCAGATACGCAGTATTTT. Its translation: CASSPSGGGPDTQYF.

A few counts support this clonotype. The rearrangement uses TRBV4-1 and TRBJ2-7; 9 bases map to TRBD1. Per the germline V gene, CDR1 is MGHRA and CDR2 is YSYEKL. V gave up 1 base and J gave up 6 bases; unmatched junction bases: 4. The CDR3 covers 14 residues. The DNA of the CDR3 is TGCGCCAGCAGCCAAGTGGGACAGGGTGGCGAGCAGTACTTC. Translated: CASSQVGQGGEQYF.

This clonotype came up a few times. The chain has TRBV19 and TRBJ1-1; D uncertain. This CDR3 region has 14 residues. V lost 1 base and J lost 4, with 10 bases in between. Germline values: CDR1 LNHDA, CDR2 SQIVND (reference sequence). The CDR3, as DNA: TGTGCCAGTAGTATAGGAGGATTGTTCACTGAAGCTTTCTTT. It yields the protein CASSIGGLFTEAFF.

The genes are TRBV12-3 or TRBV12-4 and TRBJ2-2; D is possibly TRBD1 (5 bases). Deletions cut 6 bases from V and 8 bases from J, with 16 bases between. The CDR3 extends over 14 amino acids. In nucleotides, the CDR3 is TGTGCCAGCAGCCCTGGCAGGGCTTCGGGGGAGCTGTTTTTT. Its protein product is CASSPGRASGELFF.

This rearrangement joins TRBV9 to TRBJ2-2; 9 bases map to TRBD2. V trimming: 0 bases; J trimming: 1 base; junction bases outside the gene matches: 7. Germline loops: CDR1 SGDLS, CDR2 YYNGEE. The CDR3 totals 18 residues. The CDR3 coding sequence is TGTGCCAGCAGCGTAGGCGGGATGACTAGCGGGAACACCGGGGAGCTGTTTTTT. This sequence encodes CASSVGGMTSGNTGELFF. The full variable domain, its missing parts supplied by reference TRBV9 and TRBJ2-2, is DSGVTQTPKHLITATGQRVTLRCSPRSGDLSVYWYQQSLDQGLQFLIQYYNGEERAKGNILERFSAQQFPDLHSELNLSSLELGDSALYFCASSVGGMTSGNTGELFFGEGSRLTVL.